These T cell receptor beta chains were read from a single sample in a study of post-analysis software for immune sequencing data. TCRdb processed the PCR reads anew with MiXCR; each CDR3 protein has one entry. Among about 540,000 distinct CDR3 sequences, approximately 34% were seen once, and the ten largest hold 5% to 6%. The sample consisted of blood. All receptors derive from a girl aged 2-17 years with multiple sclerosis. CDR3s include the opening cysteine and the closing phenylalanine or tryptophan.

length,J,V,CDR3
13,TRBJ2-1,TRBV6-5,CASSYSGANEQFF
15,TRBJ1-6,TRBV18,CASSPGQGPDSPLHF
15,TRBJ2-5,TRBV10-2,CASSEPSGGRETQYF
13,TRBJ2-7,TRBV20-1,CSAGLQADYEQYF
13,TRBJ1-2,TRBV20-1,CSARVGGSYGYTF
13,TRBJ2-1,TRBV9,CAGSVAGYNEQFF
15,TRBJ2-1,TRBV5-5,CASSLGASGGNEQFF
13,TRBJ2-5,TRBV7-9,CASSLHPQETQYF
14,TRBJ1-3,TRBV15,CATSRGGAGNTIYF
14,TRBJ2-7,TRBV28,CASSDRGNAYEQYF
13,TRBJ2-1,TRBV28,CASSQISGGLWFF